These 30 T cell receptor beta chains share one sample of origin, sequenced in a study of CD8 T cells in Susac syndrome. Reverse transcription of roughly 0.45 to 1 ug RNA was carried out with random hexamers. From the immunoSEQ multiplex PCR reads, TCRdb called clonotypes with MiXCR, one entry per CDR3 protein. The data contain approximately 180,000 distinct CDR3 sequences, roughly nine tenths of them seen just once; the ten biggest clones take up 0.085% to 0.1%. The sample taken for sequencing was CD4+ T cells from PBMCs. The receptors were sampled from a human donor with Susac syndrome.

This clonotype came up a few times. CDR3 in DNA: TGTGCCAGCATCCTCCGTACAGGGGGACAGCCCCAGCATTTT. The encoded protein is CASILRTGGQPQHF. J is TRBJ1-5 and V is TRBV6-1; 8 bases map to TRBD1. The CDR3 is 14 residues long. V dropped 7 bases and J dropped 7; count of bases not matched to a gene: 9. Germline V gene sequence: CDR1 MNHNS, CDR2 SASEGT.

The chain employs TRBV3-1 and TRBJ2-7; D is uncertain. This CDR3 has 14 amino acids. The germline V gene encodes CDR1 LGHDT and CDR2 YNNKEL (reference sequence). V was clipped by 1 base and J by 5 bases, with 12 bases between them. The CDR3 coding sequence is TGTGCCAGCAGCCAAGGTGGGCTTGAGCACGAGCAGTACTTC. It yields the protein CASSQGGLEHEQYF.

The chain joins TRBV5-4 to TRBJ2-1; no reliable D call. The CDR3 has 14 amino acids. Germline CDR1 is SGHNT and CDR2 is YYREEE (reference sequence). V was trimmed by 6 bases and J by 3 bases, leaving 13 bases between them. DNA for the CDR3: TGTGCCAGCATCCCCGTCGGCAACTACAATGAGCAGTTCTTC. This sequence encodes CASIPVGNYNEQFF.

The chain joins TRBV5-8 to TRBJ2-5; 9 nucleotides line up with TRBD1. V shed 1 base, J shed 5 bases, and the junction held 6 bases outside the gene matches. Germline CDR1 and CDR2: SGHTS and YDEGEE. This CDR3 is 15 amino acids long. The CDR3 DNA reads TGTGCCAGCAGCTTGACAGGGGGCGCGCGGGAGACCCAGTACTTC. Translating it yields CASSLTGGARETQYF.

The genes are TRBV2 and TRBJ1-5; 9 bases line up with TRBD1. The germline V gene has CDR1 SNHLY and CDR2 FYNNEI. J was trimmed by 1 base and V by 6 bases; bases with no gene match: 7. This CDR3 contains 16 residues. CDR3 sequence reads: CASRLGTGKSNQPQHF. The CDR3, as DNA: TGTGCCAGCAGGTTGGGGACAGGGAAAAGCAATCAGCCCCAGCATTTT.

This chain uses TRBV7-6 with TRBJ2-7, with D tentatively TRBD1 (6 bases). V lost 3 bases and J lost 2, with 11 bases in between. Germline V gives CDR1 SGHVS, CDR2 FNYEAQ. This CDR3 region has 14 residues. The CDR3 loop is CASSFQQGAYEQYF. In DNA, the CDR3 is TGTGCCAGCAGCTTCCAACAGGGAGCCTACGAGCAGTACTTC.

This clonotype was recorded once. This chain's CDR3 is CASGPGQLGGYEQYF. CDR3 coding DNA: TGTGCTAGTGGTCCCGGACAGCTTGGAGGGTACGAGCAGTACTTC. The rearrangement links TRBV12-5 to TRBJ2-7; D possibly matches TRBD1 or TRBD2 (6 bases each). The CDR3 contains 15 residues. Deletions cut 5 bases from V and 4 bases from J, with 18 bases between. Germline CDR1 reads LGHNT; CDR2 reads FRNRAP.

This clonotype was seen only once. The chain combines TRBV6-5 with TRBJ1-2; D is ambiguous. CDR1 is MNHEY, CDR2 SVGAGI, per germline. V was clipped by 6 bases and J by 0 bases, with 14 bases between them. This CDR3 is 15 amino acids long. This CDR3 reads CASRDMRQANYGYTF. CDR3 coding DNA: TGTGCCAGCAGAGACATGAGGCAGGCTAACTATGGCTACACCTTC.

The chain is built from TRBV2 and TRBJ2-7; 7 nucleotides agree with TRBD1. This CDR3 contains 14 residues. After removal of 7 bases from V and 4 bases from J, the junction contained 10 bases not matched to a gene. Germline V gives CDR1 SNHLY, CDR2 FYNNEI. CDR3 loop: CASTAGTVPYEQYF. The CDR3 nucleotides are TGTGCCAGCACCGCAGGGACAGTGCCTTACGAGCAGTACTTC.

The chain links TRBV20-1 to TRBJ2-7; D might be TRBD2 (6 bases). The germline V and J ends were trimmed by 5 bases and 0 bases, with 17 bases remaining between them. CDR1 and CDR2 (germline): DFQATT, SNEGSKA (reference sequence). This CDR3 contains 15 residues. The CDR3 loop is CSAAKAGSHSYEQYF. CDR3 nucleotide sequence: TGCAGTGCTGCTAAAGCGGGTTCGCACTCCTACGAGCAGTACTTC.

This chain uses TRBV18 with TRBJ2-5, with 8 bases identical to TRBD1. Germline assignment: CDR1 KGHSH and CDR2 LQKENI. With 3 bases clipped from V and 0 bases from J, the junction kept 9 bases outside the gene matches. The CDR3 extends over 17 amino acids. Written as DNA, the CDR3 is TGTGCCAGCTCACCTTCAAGGTACAGGGGGTACCAAGAGACCCAGTACTTC. Translated: CASSPSRYRGYQETQYF.

The chain joins TRBV4-1 to TRBJ2-1; TRBD1 might be the D (6 bases). Germline lookup yields CDR1 MGHRA and CDR2 YSYEKL. The CDR3 extends over 15 amino acids. V was cut by 0 bases and J by 0 bases, with 6 bases left in between. The CDR3 loop reads CASSQEGASYNEQFF. The CDR3 DNA sequence: TGCGCCAGCAGCCAAGAGGGGGCCTCCTACAATGAGCAGTTCTTC.

The CDR3 loop is CASSYQGHSYNEQFF. The CDR3 nucleotides read TGTGCCAGCAGTTATCAGGGGCACTCCTACAATGAGCAGTTCTTC. V gene TRBV27 combines with J gene TRBJ2-1, with D possibly matching TRBD1 (6 bases). The V gene lost 4 bases and the J gene lost 0 bases, with 10 bases spanning the gap. Germline loops: CDR1 MNHEY, CDR2 SMNVEV (reference sequence). CDR3 size: 15 residues.

The chain carries TRBV21-1 and TRBJ2-7; the D call TRBD2 from the table was never checked on the DNA. TRBV21-1 is described as a pseudogene. The CDR3 sequence is 16 residues long. The CDR3 nucleotides read TGTGCCAGCAGCAGCTTATCCGGGACTAGCGGCTACGAGCAGTACTTC. Amino acids: CASSSLSGTSGYEQYF.

V is TRBV7-3 and J is TRBJ2-5, with D perhaps matching TRBD2 (5 bases). V gave up 1 base and J gave up 4 bases, with 10 bases separating them. The CDR3 runs to 14 residues. Germline V gene sequence: CDR1 SGHTA, CDR2 FQGTGA. CDR3: CASSLNPAGETQYF. In DNA, the CDR3 is TGTGCCAGCAGCTTAAACCCGGCGGGAGAGACCCAGTACTTC.

CDR3 region: CATSDSQGAVGEQYF. CDR3 DNA sequence: TGTGCCACCAGTGATTCACAGGGGGCGGTTGGCGAGCAGTACTTC. The rearrangement joins TRBV24-1 to TRBJ2-7; TRBD1 matches at 9 bases. CDR1 KGHDR and CDR2 SFDVKD come from the germline V gene. CDR3 length: 15 residues. V dropped 2 bases and J dropped 6; count of bases not matched to a gene: 7.

This rearrangement joins TRBV5-1 to TRBJ2-1; 8 bases line up with TRBD1. V dropped 5 bases and J dropped 5; count of bases not matched to a gene: 9. Germline CDR1 reads SGHRS; CDR2 reads YFSETQ. This CDR3 spans 15 amino acids. Here the CDR3 DNA reads TGCGCCAGCAGTTCGGACAGGGTCGGAAACAATGAGCAGTTCTTC. This gives the protein CASSSDRVGNNEQFF. The variable domain in full, completed from reference TRBV5-1 and TRBJ2-1, reads KAGVTQTPRYLIKTRGQQVTLSCSPISGHRSVSWYQQTPGQGLQFLFEYFSETQRNKGNFPGRFSGRQFSNSRSEMNVSTLELGDSALYLCASSSDRVGNNEQFFGPGTRLTVL.

The genes are TRBV19 and TRBJ2-5; 8 bases are shared with TRBD2. CDR3 size: 16 residues. Trimming removed 0 bases from V and 1 base from J; junction bases left unmatched: 4. The germline CDR1 and CDR2 sequences are LNHDA and SQIVND (reference sequence). DNA for the CDR3: TGTGCCAGTAGTATAGACCGGGGGGGCCTCCAAGAGACCCAGTACTTC. Translation: CASSIDRGGLQETQYF.

J is TRBJ2-3 and V is TRBV7-8; TRBD2 aligns across 10 bases. Germline CDR1 and CDR2: SGHVS and FQNEAQ. Trimming removed 2 bases from V and 0 bases from J; junction bases left unmatched: 14. The CDR3 loop spans 20 amino acids. This chain's CDR3 is CASSLLGQPSGSPSTDTQYF. CDR3 nucleotide sequence: TGTGCCAGCAGCTTACTAGGTCAGCCTAGCGGGAGTCCCAGCACAGATACGCAGTATTTT.

V is TRBV20-1 and J is TRBJ2-1; 7 bases line up with TRBD2. The CDR3 extends over 15 amino acids. V lost 3 bases and J lost 5; bases outside the gene matches: 10. Germline-derived CDR1 and CDR2 are DFQATT and SNEGSKA (reference sequence). The CDR3 loop is CSASAGGGRDNEQFF. CDR3 nucleotides: TGCAGTGCTAGCGCTGGGGGAGGGAGGGACAATGAGCAGTTCTTC.

This clonotype came up once. This chain connects TRBV10-3 to TRBJ2-7; 9 nucleotides line up with TRBD1. Losses at the gene ends were 4 bases for V and 0 bases for J; bases not matched to a gene: 4. The CDR3 covers 15 residues. CDR1 and CDR2 from the germline V gene are ENHRY and SYGVKD. The CDR3 DNA is TGTGCCATCAGTGGTGACAGGGGGAACTCCTACGAGCAGTACTTC. Protein: CAISGDRGNSYEQYF.

This rearrangement joins TRBV2 to TRBJ2-5; 10 nucleotides match TRBD2. Germline CDR1 reads SNHLY; CDR2 reads FYNNEI. After removal of 5 bases from V and 3 bases from J, the junction contained 9 bases not matched to a gene. The length of the CDR3 is 16 residues. CDR3 loop: CASSRTGLADKETQYF. Written as DNA, the CDR3 is TGTGCCAGCAGTAGGACAGGACTAGCGGATAAAGAGACCCAGTACTTC.

This clonotype occurred once. The gene calls are TRBV2 and TRBJ1-3, with TRBD1 as a possible D gene (5 bases). In germline, CDR1 is SNHLY, CDR2 FYNNEI. Trimming took off 7 bases at V and 0 bases at J, with 13 bases between the two ends. CDR3 length equals 15 residues. The CDR3, as DNA: TGTGCCAGCAATTCCCGGGACCTCTCTGGAAACACCATATATTTT. Its protein product is CASNSRDLSGNTIYF.

The rearrangement joins TRBV2 to TRBJ1-1, with D possibly matching TRBD1 (5 bases). The CDR3 consists of 13 residues. Per the germline V gene, CDR1 is SNHLY and CDR2 is FYNNEI. The V and J ends lost 9 bases and 5 bases respectively, with 16 bases between them. DNA of the CDR3: TGTGCCAGGGAGAGGGACTTTAAGACTGAAGCTTTCTTT. Encoded protein: CARERDFKTEAFF. Full variable domain (remainder filled in from reference TRBV2 and TRBJ1-1): EPEVTQTPSHQVTQMGQEVILRCVPISNHLYFYWYRQILGQKVEFLVSFYNNEISEKSEIFDDQFSVERPDGSNFTLKIRSTKLEDSAMYFCARERDFKTEAFFGQGTRLTVV.

The chain links TRBV3-1 to TRBJ2-5; unclear D gene. The V gene's germline CDR1 is LGHDT and CDR2 YNNKEL (reference sequence). V gave up 0 bases and J gave up 3 bases, with 8 bases separating them. CDR3 length: 14 residues. The CDR3 spells CASSQDRGKETQYF. As DNA, the CDR3 is TGTGCCAGCAGCCAAGATCGAGGAAAAGAGACCCAGTACTTC.

The gene calls are TRBV4-1 and TRBJ1-1, with D maybe TRBD1 (6 bases). Germline CDR1 and CDR2: MGHRA and YSYEKL. V lost 6 bases and J lost 1, with 12 bases in between. This CDR3 spans 14 amino acids. This CDR3 reads CASRPLDRNTEAFF. As DNA, the CDR3 is TGCGCCAGCAGACCCTTGGACAGGAACACTGAAGCTTTCTTT.

The chain links TRBV30 to TRBJ1-1; D is ambiguous. Germline values: CDR1 GTSNPN, CDR2 SVGIG (reference sequence). Trimming removed 0 bases at V and 5 bases at J, with 16 bases between. This CDR3 contains 15 residues. The CDR3 region has the DNA TGTGCCTGGAGTGTGGGGAGGGTTATAAGGACTGAAGCTTTCTTT. Its translation is CAWSVGRVIRTEAFF. Full variable domain (rest looked up from reference TRBV30 and TRBJ1-1): SQTIHQWPATLVQPVGSPLSLECTVEGTSNPNLYWYRQAAGRGLQLLFYSVGIGQISSEVPQNLSASRPQDRQFILSSKKLLLSDSGFYLCAWSVGRVIRTEAFFGQGTRLTVV.

This chain uses TRBV20-1 with TRBJ1-1; 7 bases match TRBD1. CDR3 length equals 14 residues. V lost 4 bases to trimming and J lost 0 bases; unmatched junction nucleotides: 5. Germline-derived CDR1 and CDR2 are DFQATT and SNEGSKA (reference sequence). For the CDR3, the DNA is TGCAGTGCTAAAGGGGACAGAATGAACACTGAAGCTTTCTTT. It encodes CSAKGDRMNTEAFF.

This sequence joins TRBV5-1 and TRBJ2-7; D unclear. The ends were cut back, 7 bases at V and 5 bases at J, with 16 bases in the middle. The CDR3 runs 13 residues. Germline values: CDR1 SGHRS, CDR2 YFSETQ. DNA of the CDR3: TGCGCCAGCGCTCTCTTAGCTGGCGACGAGCAGTACTTC. Its translation is CASALLAGDEQYF.

This rearrangement joins TRBV15 to TRBJ2-2; D remains unclear. Germline loops: CDR1 LNHNV, CDR2 YYDKDF (reference sequence). Trimming left V 0 bases short and J 6 bases short, with 11 bases between. The CDR3 runs to 15 residues. Here the CDR3 DNA reads TGTGCCACCAGCAGAGACGGAAGTTGGGCCGGGGAGCTGTTTTTT. Protein sequence: CATSRDGSWAGELFF.